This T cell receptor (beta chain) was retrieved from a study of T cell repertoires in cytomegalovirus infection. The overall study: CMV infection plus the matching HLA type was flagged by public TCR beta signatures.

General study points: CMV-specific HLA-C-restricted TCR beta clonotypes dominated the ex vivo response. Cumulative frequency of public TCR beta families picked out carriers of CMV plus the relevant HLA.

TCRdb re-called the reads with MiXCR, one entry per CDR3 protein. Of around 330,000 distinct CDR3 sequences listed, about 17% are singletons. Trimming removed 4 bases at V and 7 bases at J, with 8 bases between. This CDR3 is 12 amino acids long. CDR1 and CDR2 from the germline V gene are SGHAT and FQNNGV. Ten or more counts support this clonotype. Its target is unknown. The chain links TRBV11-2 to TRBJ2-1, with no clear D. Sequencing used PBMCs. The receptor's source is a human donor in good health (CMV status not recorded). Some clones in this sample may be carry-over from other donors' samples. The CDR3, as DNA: TGTGCCAGCAGCTCGATGATGAATGAGCAGTTCTTC. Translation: CASSSMMNEQFF.